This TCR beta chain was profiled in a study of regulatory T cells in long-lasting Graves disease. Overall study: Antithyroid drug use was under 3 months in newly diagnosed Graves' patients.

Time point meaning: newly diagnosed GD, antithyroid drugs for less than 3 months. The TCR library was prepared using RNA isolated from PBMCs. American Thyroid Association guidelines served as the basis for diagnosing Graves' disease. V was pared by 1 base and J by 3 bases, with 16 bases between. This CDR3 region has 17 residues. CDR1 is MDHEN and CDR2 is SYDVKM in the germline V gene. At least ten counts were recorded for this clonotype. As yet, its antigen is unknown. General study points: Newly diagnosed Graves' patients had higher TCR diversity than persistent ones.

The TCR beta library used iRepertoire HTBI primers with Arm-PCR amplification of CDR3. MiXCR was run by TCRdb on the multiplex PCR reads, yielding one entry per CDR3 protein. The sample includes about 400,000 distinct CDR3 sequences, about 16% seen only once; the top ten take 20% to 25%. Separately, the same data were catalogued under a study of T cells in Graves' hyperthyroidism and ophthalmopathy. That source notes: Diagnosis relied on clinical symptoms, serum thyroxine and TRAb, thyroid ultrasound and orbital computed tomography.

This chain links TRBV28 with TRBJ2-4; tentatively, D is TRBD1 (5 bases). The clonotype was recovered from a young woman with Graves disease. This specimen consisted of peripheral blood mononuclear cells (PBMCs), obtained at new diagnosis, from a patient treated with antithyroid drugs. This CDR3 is CASSLYWQGRGKNIQYF. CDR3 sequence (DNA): TGTGCCAGCAGTTTATATTGGCAGGGAAGGGGCAAAAACATTCAGTACTTC. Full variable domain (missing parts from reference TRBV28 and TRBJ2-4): DVKVTQSSRYLVKRTGEKVFLECVQDMDHENMFWYRQDPGLGLRLIYFSYDVKMKEKGDIPEGYSVSREKKERFSLILESASTNQTSMYLCASSLYWQGRGKNIQYFGAGTRLSVL.